This is a list of T cell receptor beta chains from one sample in a study of cytomegalovirus exposure and HLA in healthy donors. Profiling relied on immunoSEQ multiplex PCR, and the TCRdb table lists in-frame clones only, not all of them. The sample lists roughly 100,000 clones, more than 80% occurring once. The specimen was PBMCs. These receptors were collected from a man aged 25 to 40 in good health and CMV-seronegative. CDR3s include the opening cysteine and the closing phenylalanine or tryptophan. A D gene is named only where the DNA matches it firmly. Size tells how often a clone was seen (once, few, many) or the class of an expanded clone, and some rows leave it out.

clone size	D gene	V gene	J gene	CDR3 DNA	CDR3 protein
-	-	TRBV9	TRBJ2-3	TGTGCCAGCAGCGGAAGCGGGAGCACAGATACGCAGTATTTT	CASSGSGSTDTQYF
-	-	TRBV7-9	TRBJ1-2	TGTGCCAGCAGCTCCTCCGAGGCTTTAGGCTACACCTTC	CASSSSEALGYTF
-	TRBD2	TRBV7-8	TRBJ2-1	TGTGCCAGCAGCTTAGTCGTACTAGCGGGAGAATACGACAATGAGCAGTTCTTC	CASSLVVLAGEYDNEQFF
-	TRBD1	TRBV19	TRBJ2-3	TGTGCCAGTAGTACCCGGACAGGGTGGGGCACAGATACGCAGTATTTT	CASSTRTGWGTDTQYF
-	-	TRBV28	TRBJ1-1	TGTGCCAGTCCTTCCGCCGGGGGTGCCATGAACACTGAAGCTTTCTTT	CASPSAGGAMNTEAFF
-	-	TRBV5-4	TRBJ2-2	TGTGCCAGCAGCTACCAGGGGTCGGGGGAGCTGTTTTTT	CASSYQGSGELFF
-	-	TRBV13	TRBJ1-3	TGTGCCAGCAGTGTAGCGGGAGGAAACACCATATATTTT	CASSVAGGNTIYF
-	-	TRBV9	TRBJ2-7	TGTGCCAGCAGCGGCAGGGGTTCCTACGAGCAGTACTTC	CASSGRGSYEQYF
-	-	TRBV15	TRBJ2-1	TGTGCCACCAGCAGAGGCGGGTTCTCCCCTTACAATGAGCAGTTCTTC	CATSRGGFSPYNEQFF
-	TRBD2	TRBV5-4	TRBJ2-3	TGTGCCAGCAGCCCGGGACTAGCGGGTAGCACAGATACGCAGTATTTT	CASSPGLAGSTDTQYF
-	-	TRBV6-5	TRBJ2-7	TGTGCCAGCAGTCTTGGGACACAGTACGAGCAGTACTTC	CASSLGTQYEQYF
-	TRBD2	TRBV4-2	TRBJ2-1	TGTGCCAGCAGCCAAGATTTGTCTAGCGGGGGAACCTACAATGAGCAGTTCTTC	CASSQDLSSGGTYNEQFF
-	TRBD1	TRBV7-9	TRBJ1-2	TGTGCCAGCAGACCGACTGGGACAGCATATGGCTACACCTTC	CASRPTGTAYGYTF
-	-	TRBV5-6	TRBJ1-5	TGTGCCAGCAGCTTGGGGAGTCGCCTCTACCCCCAGCATTTT	CASSLGSRLYPQHF
-	TRBD1	TRBV2	TRBJ1-5	TGTGCCAGCAGTGGACCAGGGGGCGTTCAGCCCCAGCATTTT	CASSGPGGVQPQHF
-	-	TRBV6-6	TRBJ2-7	TGTGCCAGCAGCTCCCTGGGGGGATTGGGCGAGCAGTACTTC	CASSSLGGLGEQYF
few	-	TRBV5-1	TRBJ1-1	TGCGCCAGCAGCTTGGGACAGGACTCTGAAGCTTTCTTT	CASSLGQDSEAFF
-	TRBD1	TRBV19	TRBJ2-7	TGTGCCAGTAGTACCGGGACAGTCTCCTACGAGCAGTACTTC	CASSTGTVSYEQYF
-	-	TRBV16	TRBJ1-5	TGTGCCAGCAGCCTTCTCGCGAGGGAGCCCCAGCATTTT	CASSLLAREPQHF
-	TRBD1	TRBV4-3	TRBJ1-2	TGCGCCAGCAGCAGAACAGGGGAGAACTATGGCTACACCTTC	CASSRTGENYGYTF
-	TRBD1	TRBV10-3	TRBJ1-1	TGTGCCATCAGTGAGTCCGACGAGAGGGGGCAAGCTTTCTTT	CAISESDERGQAFF
-	-	TRBV28	TRBJ2-7	TGTGCCAGCAGTTTCCCCTTACAACTAGCCGGAACCTACGAGCAGTACTTC	CASSFPLQLAGTYEQYF
-	TRBD1	TRBV5-1	TRBJ1-6	TGCGCCAGCAGCCTAGACAGGGGTTCACCCCTCCACTTT	CASSLDRGSPLHF
-	-	TRBV9	TRBJ2-7	TGTGCCAGCAGCAACAGGGAAGGGTCCTACGAGCAGTACTTC	CASSNREGSYEQYF
once	TRBD1	TRBV25-1	TRBJ2-7	TGTGCCAGCGGGAAAGACAGGGGGGATTCCGAGCAGTACTTC	CASGKDRGDSEQYF
once	-	TRBV5-6	TRBJ2-7	TGTGCCAGCAGCGAATCAGGGCGGCTCGAGCAGTACTTC	CASSESGRLEQYF
-	TRBD1	TRBV29-1	TRBJ1-1	TGCAGCGTTGAGAGACAGGGTTTTGACACTGAAGCTTTCTTT	CSVERQGFDTEAFF
few	-	TRBV6-6	TRBJ1-5	TGTGCCAGCCACCCGTCTGTGAGCCAGCCCCAGCATTTT	CASHPSVSQPQHF
-	TRBD2	TRBV5-1	TRBJ2-3	TGCGCCAGCAGCCCGACTAGCGGATACACAGATACGCAGTATTTT	CASSPTSGYTDTQYF
-	-	TRBV7-3	TRBJ2-2	TGTGCCAGCAGCTTAATGGGGGCGGCGAACACCGGGGAGCTGTTTTTT	CASSLMGAANTGELFF
-	TRBD2	TRBV29-1	TRBJ2-3	TGCAGCGTGGCGGGACTAGCGGGAGGTGGGGCAGATACGCAGTATTTT	CSVAGLAGGGADTQYF
-	TRBD1	TRBV28	TRBJ1-2	TGTGCCAGCAGTTTGGGACAGGGATTGGGCTATGGCTACACCTTC	CASSLGQGLGYGYTF
-	-	TRBV4-1	TRBJ1-5	TGCGCCAGCAGCCATATTACAGTGGGGCCTGGCAATCAGCCCCAGCATTTT	CASSHITVGPGNQPQHF
-	-	TRBV6-5	TRBJ1-1	TGTGCCAGCAGTTACCAGGGGCGGGACACTGAAGCTTTCTTT	CASSYQGRDTEAFF
-	-	TRBV7-3	TRBJ2-7	TGTGCCAGCTCTCGAGACCGGGGCTCCTACGAGCAGTACTTC	CASSRDRGSYEQYF
-	-	TRBV2	TRBJ1-4	TGTGCCAGCAGGGGCCACAGGGAAGGCACTAGTGAAAAACTGTTTTTT	CASRGHREGTSEKLFF
-	-	TRBV2	TRBJ2-7	TGTGCCAGCAGTGAAACAGGGATAGGCTCCTACGAGCAGTACTTC	CASSETGIGSYEQYF
-	-	TRBV7-2	TRBJ1-5	TGTGCCAGCAGCTTAGGGCGGGGGCCGGGGAGGCCCCAGCATTTT	CASSLGRGPGRPQHF
-	-	TRBV5-4	TRBJ2-7	TGTGCCAGCAGCTCCCGAGGAGCTTCCTACGAGCAGTACTTC	CASSSRGASYEQYF
-	TRBD2	TRBV9	TRBJ2-3	TGTGCCAGCAGCGCGCCTAGCGGGGACTCCACAGATACGCAGTATTTT	CASSAPSGDSTDTQYF
-	-	TRBV4-1	TRBJ1-2	TGCGCCAGCAGCCAATATAGAGGTTCTAACTATGGCTACACCTTC	CASSQYRGSNYGYTF
-	-	TRBV7-7	TRBJ2-5	TGTGCTAGCAGCCCGAGGACAAAGCAAGAGACCCAGTACTTC	CASSPRTKQETQYF
-	-	TRBV4-1	TRBJ2-7	TGCGCCAGCAGCCAACTAGTCCACAGGGAAGACTCCTACGAGCAGTACTTC	CASSQLVHREDSYEQYF
-	TRBD1	TRBV6-6	TRBJ2-7	TGTGCCAGCAGGCCGGGACAGGGCAACTACGAGCAGTACTTC	CASRPGQGNYEQYF
-	-	TRBV6-5	TRBJ2-1	TGTGCCAGCACAGGCTACAATGAGCAGTTCTTC	CASTGYNEQFF